A selection of T cell receptor beta chains follows, all from one sample in a study of T cell responses to AZD1222 COVID-19 vaccine. Libraries were prepared by immunoSEQ multiplex PCR; TCRdb keeps only in-frame clonotypes and omits some of them. The profile shows almost 95,000 clones, around 85% of them singletons. Sample: peripheral blood, taken 28 days after the second AZD1222 dose. These receptors came from an adult who received the AZD1222 COVID-19 vaccine. CDR3s include the opening cysteine and the closing phenylalanine or tryptophan. The order of the fields is J gene, V gene, CDR3 length, clone size, D gene, CDR3 protein, CDR3 DNA. The D gene is left open where the match is weak. Size tells how often a clone was seen (once, few, many) or the class of an expanded clone, and some rows leave it out.

>TRBJ2-3|TRBV9|14|.|TRBD2
CASSYGLAEDTQYF
TGTGCCAGCAGCTATGGACTAGCGGAGGATACGCAGTATTTT
>TRBJ1-2|TRBV7-2|14|.|.
CASSLTFSIYGYTF
TGTGCCAGCAGCTTAACGTTCTCCATCTATGGCTACACCTTC
>TRBJ1-1|TRBV19|14|.|.
CASSPKPGHGRAFF
TGTGCCAGTAGTCCTAAACCGGGACATGGGCGTGCTTTCTTT
>TRBJ1-5|TRBV5-8|17|.|.
CASSFYQAPIRNQPQHF
TGTGCCAGCAGCTTTTACCAGGCCCCGATACGCAATCAGCCCCAGCATTTT
>TRBJ2-7|TRBV21-1|16|.|.
CASRKVPRDRGYEQYF
TGTGCCAGCAGGAAAGTTCCCCGGGACAGGGGATACGAGCAGTACTTC
>TRBJ1-1|TRBV2|12|.|.
CASSVLGTEAFF
TGTGCCAGCAGCGTCTTGGGCACTGAAGCTTTCTTT
>TRBJ1-2|TRBV6-1|13|.|.
CASSEDGRRGYTF
TGTGCCAGCAGTGAAGACGGACGGCGCGGCTACACCTTC
>TRBJ2-5|TRBV2|14|.|.
CASRGGVSTETQYF
TGTGCCAGCAGAGGGGGAGTAAGTACAGAGACCCAGTACTTC
>TRBJ1-2|TRBV4-1|13|.|.
CASRTGTGYGYTF
TGCGCCAGCAGGACCGGGACCGGGTATGGCTACACCTTC
>TRBJ2-3|TRBV28|13|.|.
CASSLLARATQYF
TGTGCCAGCAGTTTACTAGCTAGGGCTACGCAGTATTTT
>TRBJ2-7|TRBV11-2|15|.|.
CASRALAGGLREQYF
TGTGCCAGCAGGGCATTGGCAGGCGGACTGCGTGAGCAGTACTTC
>TRBJ1-1|TRBV30|16|.|TRBD1
CAWSVPGGRGYTEAFF
TGTGCCTGGAGTGTACCAGGGGGCAGGGGATACACTGAAGCTTTCTTT
>TRBJ1-2|TRBV18|15|.|TRBD1
CASSPSMDRGRGYTF
TGTGCCAGCTCACCCTCAATGGACAGGGGTAGAGGCTACACCTTC
>TRBJ2-3|TRBV2|14|.|.
CASAPFLSTDTQYF
TGTGCCAGCGCGCCATTCTTAAGCACAGATACGCAGTATTTT
>TRBJ2-3|TRBV3-1/TRBV3-2|14|.|.
CASGRVGDTDTQYF
TGTGCCAGCGGCAGGGTTGGGGACACAGATACGCAGTATTTT
>TRBJ2-5|TRBV28|15|.|.
CASSGTALAEETQYF
TGTGCCAGCAGTGGGACCGCTTTAGCTGAAGAGACCCAGTACTTC
>TRBJ1-1|TRBV28|13|.|TRBD1
CASRLQGGVEAFF
TGTGCCAGCAGACTTCAGGGGGGTGTTGAAGCTTTCTTT
>TRBJ1-3|TRBV2|15|.|.
CASSDRPAAGNTIYF
TGTGCCAGCAGCGACAGACCGGCGGCTGGAAACACCATATATTTT
>TRBJ2-7|TRBV6-1|17|.|TRBD2
CASSESPTSGGVYEQYF
TGTGCCAGCAGTGAATCACCGACTAGCGGGGGGGTTTACGAGCAGTACTTC
>TRBJ1-1|TRBV4-2|16|once|.
CASSRELGGTYTEAFF
TGTGCCAGCAGCCGGGAACTCGGCGGGACTTACACTGAAGCTTTCTTT
>TRBJ2-7|TRBV5-1|14|.|TRBD2
CASRKTSGGYEQYF
TGCGCCAGCAGGAAAACTAGCGGGGGATACGAGCAGTACTTC
>TRBJ1-4|TRBV28|14|.|TRBD1
CASSVTGQREKLFF
TGTGCCAGCAGTGTGACAGGGCAACGGGAAAAACTGTTTTTT
>TRBJ2-7|TRBV9|15|once|TRBD1
CASSVGTGASYEQYF
TGTGCCAGCAGCGTGGGGACAGGCGCCTCCTACGAGCAGTACTTC
>TRBJ2-5|TRBV19|14|.|.
CASSIQGNRETQYF
TGTGCCAGTAGTATACAGGGGAATAGAGAGACCCAGTACTTC
>TRBJ2-1|TRBV11-3|17|.|.
CASSRTLRGSSYNEQFF
TGTGCCAGCAGCCGTACGTTGCGGGGTAGCTCCTACAATGAGCAGTTCTTC
>TRBJ2-2|TRBV6-2/TRBV6-3|15|.|TRBD1
CASSRQGPHTGELFF
TGTGCCAGCAGCCGACAGGGTCCGCACACCGGGGAGCTGTTTTTT
>TRBJ2-1|TRBV28|16|.|TRBD2
CASSFTSGRAGDEQFF
TGTGCCAGCAGTTTCACTAGCGGGAGGGCAGGCGATGAGCAGTTCTTC
>TRBJ1-6|TRBV7-3|17|.|.
CASSLGPGVLNNSPLHF
TGTGCCAGCAGCTTGGGGCCAGGGGTCCTAAATAATTCACCCCTCCACTTT
>TRBJ2-1|TRBV7-2|13|few|.
CASSFSVNNEQFF
TGTGCCAGCAGCTTTTCGGTGAACAATGAGCAGTTCTTC
>TRBJ1-2|TRBV28|11|.|.
CASSVNHGYTF
TGTGCCAGCAGTGTGAACCATGGCTACACCTTC
>TRBJ2-1|TRBV28|18|.|TRBD2
CASSSPRTSGRDGNEQFF
TGTGCCAGCAGTTCCCCGAGGACTAGCGGGAGGGACGGTAATGAGCAGTTCTTC
>TRBJ2-3|TRBV27|19|.|TRBD1
CASSLLEPSWDRGPDTQYF
TGTGCCAGCAGTTTACTGGAGCCCTCGTGGGACAGGGGGCCAGATACGCAGTATTTT
>TRBJ1-1|TRBV3-1/TRBV3-2|13|.|.
CASSLLRETEAFF
TGTGCCAGCAGCCTCCTCAGGGAAACTGAAGCTTTCTTT
>TRBJ1-2|TRBV13|14|.|TRBD1
CASSWTGGHYGYTF
TGTGCCAGCAGCTGGACAGGGGGACACTATGGCTACACCTTC
>TRBJ2-4|TRBV27|15|.|.
CASSLSLGGSYSQYF
TGTGCCAGCAGTTTATCGTTGGGGGGCTCTTATTCGCAGTACTTC
>TRBJ2-1|TRBV19|15|once|TRBD2
CASSTSSGSFNEQFF
TGTGCCAGTAGTACGTCTAGCGGGAGTTTCAATGAGCAGTTCTTC
>TRBJ2-6|TRBV2|15|.|TRBD2
CARNTGGSGANVLTF
TGTGCCAGAAACACGGGGGGATCTGGGGCCAACGTCCTGACTTTC
>TRBJ2-7|TRBV3-1/TRBV3-2|13|.|.
CASSQGWSYEQYF
TGTGCCAGCAGCCAAGGTTGGTCCTACGAGCAGTACTTC
>TRBJ2-1|TRBV28|15|.|TRBD1
CASSSRGRSYNEQFF
TGTGCCAGCAGTTCCAGGGGGCGAAGCTACAATGAGCAGTTCTTC
>TRBJ2-3|TRBV3-1/TRBV3-2|15|.|.
CASSPYPTSTDTQYF
TGTGCCAGCAGCCCTTACCCGACTAGCACAGATACGCAGTATTTT
>TRBJ1-1|TRBV7-3|14|few|.
CASSQTGWDTEAFF
TGTGCCAGCAGCCAAACAGGATGGGACACTGAAGCTTTCTTT
>TRBJ1-5|TRBV19|12|.|.
CASRWGNQPQHF
TGTGCCAGTAGGTGGGGAAATCAGCCCCAGCATTTT
>TRBJ2-1|TRBV25-1|16|.|TRBD2
CASSGILAGAYNEQFF
TGTGCCAGCAGTGGGATACTAGCGGGCGCATACAATGAGCAGTTCTTC
>TRBJ1-5|TRBV28|14|.|.
CASSLLRGGQPQHF
TGTGCCAGCAGTTTACTGCGGGGAGGTCAGCCCCAGCATTTT
>TRBJ2-1|TRBV5-6|14|once|TRBD1
CASSLIRTGKKQFF
TGTGCCAGCAGCTTGATAAGGACAGGGAAGAAGCAGTTCTTC
>TRBJ1-1|TRBV5-1|13|.|.
CASSAGDTRRAFF
TGCGCCAGCAGCGCCGGGGACACCCGAAGGGCTTTCTTT
>TRBJ1-4|TRBV16|18|.|TRBD1
CASSQSLTHRGVNEKLFF
TGTGCCAGCAGCCAATCGCTAACCCACAGGGGGGTTAATGAAAAACTGTTTTTT